These T cell receptor beta chains were read from a single sample in a study of blood T cell repertoires in COVID-19. TCRdb's table, derived via immunoSEQ multiplex PCR, lists solely in-frame clones and lacks some. The sample records about 370,000 clones, 80% to 90% being singletons. The material sequenced was peripheral blood. All receptors come from a woman aged 30 to 39 with COVID-19, enrolled during active disease. Both conserved end residues are part of each CDR3. A D gene is named only where the DNA matches it firmly.

d_gene: TRBD2
len: 17
v_gene: TRBV4-3
CDR3aa: CASSQDVGGGAGDTQYF

d_gene: .
len: 12
v_gene: TRBV29-1
CDR3aa: CSLRDTQETQYF

d_gene: TRBD2
len: 15
v_gene: TRBV7-2
CDR3aa: CASRIAGGPGDTQYF

d_gene: .
len: 14
v_gene: TRBV6-5
CDR3aa: CASSYSTRAETQYF

d_gene: .
len: 16
v_gene: TRBV14
CDR3aa: CASSLNRVHAGNTIYF

d_gene: TRBD1
len: 13
v_gene: TRBV6-5
CDR3aa: CASSYNRGHEQFF

d_gene: .
len: 14
v_gene: TRBV10-2
CDR3aa: CASRITGHQETQYF

d_gene: .
len: 17
v_gene: TRBV5-4
CDR3aa: CASSPLGLGGGRNEQFF

d_gene: TRBD1
len: 15
v_gene: TRBV5-1
CDR3aa: CASSGQGTGVEKLFF

d_gene: TRBD2
len: 16
v_gene: TRBV10-3
CDR3aa: CAISESLAGGQETQYF

d_gene: TRBD1
len: 13
v_gene: TRBV6-2/TRBV6-3
CDR3aa: CASSLDRGGGYTF

d_gene: .
len: 17
v_gene: TRBV11-2
CDR3aa: CASSPHRTAARITEAFF

d_gene: .
len: 15
v_gene: TRBV5-8
CDR3aa: CASSFEVVVKNIQYF

d_gene: .
len: 15
v_gene: TRBV5-4
CDR3aa: CASSPSPSGANVLTF

d_gene: .
len: 15
v_gene: TRBV15
CDR3aa: CATSRGTASNYGYTF

d_gene: TRBD2
len: 17
v_gene: TRBV19
CDR3aa: CASSIRTSGATPYEQYF

d_gene: .
len: 13
v_gene: TRBV2
CDR3aa: CASTGSPNGELFF

d_gene: TRBD2
len: 14
v_gene: TRBV24-1
CDR3aa: CATTSGSGAGELFF

d_gene: .
len: 14
v_gene: TRBV5-6
CDR3aa: CASSPNGRSETQYF

d_gene: .
len: 17
v_gene: TRBV7-7
CDR3aa: CASSQETGGAATGELFF

d_gene: .
len: 14
v_gene: TRBV9
CDR3aa: CASSPSPSMDEQFF

d_gene: TRBD2
len: 15
v_gene: TRBV2
CDR3aa: CASSEERGGSYEQYF

d_gene: TRBD2
len: 14
v_gene: TRBV10-3
CDR3aa: CAISLAGGSGTQYF

d_gene: .
len: 14
v_gene: TRBV6-5
CDR3aa: CASRPGTRTYEQYF

d_gene: TRBD2
len: 16
v_gene: TRBV19
CDR3aa: CASSKLAGGTKNIQYF

d_gene: .
len: 13
v_gene: TRBV2
CDR3aa: CASSEAGAGELFF

d_gene: TRBD2
len: 15
v_gene: TRBV7-2
CDR3aa: CASSPSGVHTDTQYF

d_gene: TRBD1
len: 16
v_gene: TRBV28
CDR3aa: CASGDSSTGHDQPQHF

d_gene: TRBD1
len: 15
v_gene: TRBV6-5
CDR3aa: CASSSRGQGYNEQFF

d_gene: .
len: 18
v_gene: TRBV6-2/TRBV6-3
CDR3aa: CASSYLGASAGRTDTQYF

d_gene: TRBD2
len: 17
v_gene: TRBV5-1
CDR3aa: CASSLDPGGSITDTQYF

d_gene: .
len: 15
v_gene: TRBV27
CDR3aa: CASSLTTSSTDTQYF

d_gene: .
len: 14
v_gene: TRBV5-1
CDR3aa: CASSLANGESPLHF

d_gene: TRBD2
len: 15
v_gene: TRBV4-1
CDR3aa: CASSQEVGGGGAQYF

d_gene: TRBD2
len: 15
v_gene: TRBV7-6
CDR3aa: CASSFTSGTTDTQYF

d_gene: TRBD1
len: 13
v_gene: TRBV11-2
CDR3aa: CASSPDRDTEAFF

d_gene: TRBD1
len: 13
v_gene: TRBV6-2/TRBV6-3
CDR3aa: CASSLQGMETQYF

d_gene: TRBD1
len: 16
v_gene: TRBV19
CDR3aa: CASSSPGTGDGYGYTF

d_gene: .
len: 16
v_gene: TRBV28
CDR3aa: CASSLWLVGGFYGYTF

d_gene: .
len: 14
v_gene: TRBV7-2
CDR3aa: CASGGGSGYNEQFF

d_gene: TRBD1
len: 16
v_gene: TRBV2
CDR3aa: CASSEVGTANTGELFF

d_gene: TRBD2
len: 16
v_gene: TRBV7-2
CDR3aa: CASSFAAGGTKNIQYF

d_gene: TRBD2
len: 15
v_gene: TRBV10-2
CDR3aa: CASRRGGRAVGELFF

d_gene: .
len: 16
v_gene: TRBV6-6
CDR3aa: CASRLEGSGPHNEQFF

d_gene: TRBD2
len: 16
v_gene: TRBV19
CDR3aa: CASSMGSGSGTGELFF

d_gene: TRBD1
len: 16
v_gene: TRBV7-6
CDR3aa: CASSPTPPGQGAGYTF

d_gene: TRBD2
len: 19
v_gene: TRBV9
CDR3aa: CASSVVSGTSGSSYNEQFF

d_gene: TRBD1
len: 15
v_gene: TRBV28
CDR3aa: CASSRRDRGNSPLHF

d_gene: .
len: 14
v_gene: TRBV5-1
CDR3aa: CASSLLSGQETQYF

d_gene: TRBD2
len: 16
v_gene: TRBV6-2/TRBV6-3
CDR3aa: CASSEQLAGGNNEQFF

d_gene: .
len: 14
v_gene: TRBV4-3
CDR3aa: CASSQDGQNYGYTF

d_gene: .
len: 13
v_gene: TRBV12-3/TRBV12-4
CDR3aa: CASSFTVNTEAFF

d_gene: TRBD2
len: 16
v_gene: TRBV7-2
CDR3aa: CASSPGTSGKGVGQFF